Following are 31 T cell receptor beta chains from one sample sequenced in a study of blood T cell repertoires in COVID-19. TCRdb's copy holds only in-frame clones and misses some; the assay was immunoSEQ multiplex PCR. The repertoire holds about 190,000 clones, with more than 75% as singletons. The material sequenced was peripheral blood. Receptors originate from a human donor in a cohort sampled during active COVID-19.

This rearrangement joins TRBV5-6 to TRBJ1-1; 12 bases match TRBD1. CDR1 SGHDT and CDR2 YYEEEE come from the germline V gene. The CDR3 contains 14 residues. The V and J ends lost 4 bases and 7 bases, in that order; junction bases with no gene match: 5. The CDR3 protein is CASSGDRGLIEAFF. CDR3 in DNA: TGTGCCAGCAGCGGGGACAGGGGGCTGATTGAAGCTTTCTTT.

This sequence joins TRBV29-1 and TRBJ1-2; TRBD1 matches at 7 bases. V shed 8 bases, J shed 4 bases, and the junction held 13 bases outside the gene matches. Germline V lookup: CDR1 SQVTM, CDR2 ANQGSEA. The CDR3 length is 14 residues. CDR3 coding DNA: TGCAGCACTGCACCTTCCGGGACAGCCTATGGCTACACCTTC. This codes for CSTAPSGTAYGYTF.

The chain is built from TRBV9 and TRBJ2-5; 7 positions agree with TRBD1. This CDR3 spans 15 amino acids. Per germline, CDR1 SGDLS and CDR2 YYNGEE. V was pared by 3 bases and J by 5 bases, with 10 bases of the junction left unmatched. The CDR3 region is CASSGPRDSSETQYF. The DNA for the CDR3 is TGTGCCAGCAGCGGTCCCCGGGACAGTTCGGAGACCCAGTACTTC.

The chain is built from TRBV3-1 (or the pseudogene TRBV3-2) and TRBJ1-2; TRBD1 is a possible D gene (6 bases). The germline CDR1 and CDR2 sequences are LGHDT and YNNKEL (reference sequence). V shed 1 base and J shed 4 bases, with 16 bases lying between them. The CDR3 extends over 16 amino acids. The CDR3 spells CASSQGTGGEGYGYTF. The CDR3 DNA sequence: TGTGCCAGCAGCCAAGGGACGGGGGGCGAGGGCTATGGCTACACCTTC.

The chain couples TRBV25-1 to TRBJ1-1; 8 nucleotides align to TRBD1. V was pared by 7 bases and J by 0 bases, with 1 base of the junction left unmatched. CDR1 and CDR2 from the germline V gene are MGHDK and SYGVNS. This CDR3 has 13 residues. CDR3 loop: CASTGGLNTEAFF. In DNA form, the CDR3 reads TGTGCCAGCACAGGGGGCTTGAACACTGAAGCTTTCTTT.

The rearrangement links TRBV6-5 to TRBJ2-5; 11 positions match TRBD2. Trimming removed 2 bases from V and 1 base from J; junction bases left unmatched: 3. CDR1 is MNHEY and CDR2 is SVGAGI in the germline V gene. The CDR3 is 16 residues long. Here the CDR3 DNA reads TGTGCCAGCAGTTACGGGGGACTAGCGGTCCAAGAGACCCAGTACTTC. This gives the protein CASSYGGLAVQETQYF.

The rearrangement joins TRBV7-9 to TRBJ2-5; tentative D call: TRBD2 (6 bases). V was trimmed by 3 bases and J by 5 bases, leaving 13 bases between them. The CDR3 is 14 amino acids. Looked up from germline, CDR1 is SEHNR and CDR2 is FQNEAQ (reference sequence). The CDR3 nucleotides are TGTGCCAGCAGCTTCCGGGACTCAAGGGAGACCCAGTACTTC. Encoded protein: CASSFRDSRETQYF.

In DNA, the CDR3 is TGTGCCAGCAGTCCAAGACAGGGAAACACCATATATTTT. This gives the protein CASSPRQGNTIYF. The rearrangement links TRBV12-3 or TRBV12-4 to TRBJ1-3; D might be TRBD1 (5 bases). This CDR3 region has 13 residues. V lost 5 bases to trimming and J lost 4 bases, with 9 bases between them.

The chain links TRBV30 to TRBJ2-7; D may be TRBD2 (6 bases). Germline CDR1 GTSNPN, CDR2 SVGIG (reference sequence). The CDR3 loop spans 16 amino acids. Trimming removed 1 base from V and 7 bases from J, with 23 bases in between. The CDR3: CAWSGWLAPKAEEQYF. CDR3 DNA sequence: TGTGCCTGGAGTGGGTGGCTAGCGCCCAAAGCGGAGGAGCAGTACTTC.

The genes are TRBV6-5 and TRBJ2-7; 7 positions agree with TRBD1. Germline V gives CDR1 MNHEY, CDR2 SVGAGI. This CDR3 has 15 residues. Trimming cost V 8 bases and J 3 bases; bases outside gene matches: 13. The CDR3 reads CASRRHNDRDYEQYF. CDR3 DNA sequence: TGTGCCAGCCGCCGACACAATGACAGGGACTACGAGCAGTACTTC.

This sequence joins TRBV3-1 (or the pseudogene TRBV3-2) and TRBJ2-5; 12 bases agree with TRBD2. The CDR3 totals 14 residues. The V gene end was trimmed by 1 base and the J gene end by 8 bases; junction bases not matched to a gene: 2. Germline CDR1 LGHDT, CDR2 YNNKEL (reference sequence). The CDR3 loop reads CASSQGLAGATQYF. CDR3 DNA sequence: TGTGCCAGCAGCCAAGGACTAGCGGGGGCTACCCAGTACTTC.

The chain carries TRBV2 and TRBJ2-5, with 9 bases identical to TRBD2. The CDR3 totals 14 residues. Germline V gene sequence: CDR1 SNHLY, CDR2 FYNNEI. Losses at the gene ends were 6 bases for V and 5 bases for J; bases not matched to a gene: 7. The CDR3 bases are TGTGCCAGCAGACCCGGGACTAGCCTGGAGACCCAGTACTTC. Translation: CASRPGTSLETQYF.

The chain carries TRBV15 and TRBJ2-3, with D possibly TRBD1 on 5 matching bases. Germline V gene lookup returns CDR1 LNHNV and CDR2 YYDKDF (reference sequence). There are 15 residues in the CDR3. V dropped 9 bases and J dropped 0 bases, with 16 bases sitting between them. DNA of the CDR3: TGTGCCACTACTTCCGTAACAGGCAGCACAGATACGCAGTATTTT. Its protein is CATTSVTGSTDTQYF.

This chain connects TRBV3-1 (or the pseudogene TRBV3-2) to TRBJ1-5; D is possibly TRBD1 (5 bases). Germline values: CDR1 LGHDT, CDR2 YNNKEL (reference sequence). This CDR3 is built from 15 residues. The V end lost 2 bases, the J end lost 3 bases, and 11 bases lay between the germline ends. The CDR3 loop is CASSQSMGHNQPQHF. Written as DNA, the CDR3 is TGTGCCAGCAGCCAATCGATGGGGCACAATCAGCCCCAGCATTTT.

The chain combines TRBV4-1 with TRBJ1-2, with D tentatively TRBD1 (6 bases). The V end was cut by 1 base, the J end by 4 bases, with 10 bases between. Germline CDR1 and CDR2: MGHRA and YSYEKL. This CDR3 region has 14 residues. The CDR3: CASSQGGGAYGYTF. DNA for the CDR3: TGCGCCAGCAGCCAAGGTGGGGGGGCCTATGGCTACACCTTC.

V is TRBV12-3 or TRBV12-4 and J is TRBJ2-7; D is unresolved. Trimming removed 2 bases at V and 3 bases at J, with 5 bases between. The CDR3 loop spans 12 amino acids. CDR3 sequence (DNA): TGTGCCAGCAGTTTATCCTACTACGAGCAGTACTTC. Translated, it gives CASSLSYYEQYF.

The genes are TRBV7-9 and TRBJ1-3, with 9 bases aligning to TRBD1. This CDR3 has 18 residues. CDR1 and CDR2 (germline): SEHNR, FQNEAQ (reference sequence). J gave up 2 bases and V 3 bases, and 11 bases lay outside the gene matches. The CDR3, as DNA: TGTGCCAGCAGCTTGGGCCGGGACAGGGTTCTCCCTGGAAACACCATATATTTT. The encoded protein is CASSLGRDRVLPGNTIYF.

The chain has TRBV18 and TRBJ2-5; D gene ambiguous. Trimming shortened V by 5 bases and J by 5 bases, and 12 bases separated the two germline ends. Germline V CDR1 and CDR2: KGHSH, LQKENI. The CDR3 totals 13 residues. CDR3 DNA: TGTGCCAGCTCATACTCTAGGATGGAGACCCAGTACTTC. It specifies CASSYSRMETQYF.

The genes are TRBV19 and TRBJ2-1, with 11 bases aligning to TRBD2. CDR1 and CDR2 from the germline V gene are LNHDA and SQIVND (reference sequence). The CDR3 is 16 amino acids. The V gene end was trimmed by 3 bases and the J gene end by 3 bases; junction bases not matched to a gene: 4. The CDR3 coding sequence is TGTGCCAGTAGTATCCAGGGACTAGCGGACTACAATGAGCAGTTCTTC. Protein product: CASSIQGLADYNEQFF.

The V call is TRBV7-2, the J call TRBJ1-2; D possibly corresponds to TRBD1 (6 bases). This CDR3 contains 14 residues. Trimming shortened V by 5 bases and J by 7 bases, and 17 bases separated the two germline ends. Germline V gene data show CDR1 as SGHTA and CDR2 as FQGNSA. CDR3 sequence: CASSHGQRGSGYTF. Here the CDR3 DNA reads TGTGCCAGCAGCCACGGACAGAGAGGGTCTGGCTACACCTTC.

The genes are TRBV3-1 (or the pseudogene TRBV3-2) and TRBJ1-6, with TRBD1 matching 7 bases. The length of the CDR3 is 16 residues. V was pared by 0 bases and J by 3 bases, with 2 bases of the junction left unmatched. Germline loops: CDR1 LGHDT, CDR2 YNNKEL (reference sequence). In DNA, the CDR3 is TGTGCCAGCAGCCAAGACGCAGGGGGCTATAATTCACCCCTCCACTTT. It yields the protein CASSQDAGGYNSPLHF.

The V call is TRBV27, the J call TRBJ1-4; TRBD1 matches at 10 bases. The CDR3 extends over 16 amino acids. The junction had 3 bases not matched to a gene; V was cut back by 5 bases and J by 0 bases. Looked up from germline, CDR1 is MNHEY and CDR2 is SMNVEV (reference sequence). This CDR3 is CASSMTGGTTNEKLFF. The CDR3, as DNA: TGTGCCAGCAGTATGACAGGGGGCACAACTAATGAAAAACTGTTTTTT.

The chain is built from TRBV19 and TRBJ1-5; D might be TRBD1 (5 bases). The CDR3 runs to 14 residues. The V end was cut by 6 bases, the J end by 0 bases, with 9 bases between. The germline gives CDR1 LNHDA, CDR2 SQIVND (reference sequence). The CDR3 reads CASSPGGSNQPQHF. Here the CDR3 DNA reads TGTGCCAGTAGCCCGGGGGGTAGCAATCAGCCCCAGCATTTT. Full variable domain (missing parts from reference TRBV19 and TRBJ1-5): DGGITQSPKYLFRKEGQNVTLSCEQNLNHDAMYWYRQDPGQGLRLIYYSQIVNDFQKGDIAEGYSVSREKKESFPLTVTSAQKNPTAFYLCASSPGGSNQPQHFGDGTRLSIL.

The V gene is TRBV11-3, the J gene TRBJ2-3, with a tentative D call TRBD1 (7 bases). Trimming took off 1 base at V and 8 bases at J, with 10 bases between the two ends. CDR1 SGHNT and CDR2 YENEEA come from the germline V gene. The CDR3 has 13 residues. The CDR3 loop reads CASSLGQGGTQYF. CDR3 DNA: TGTGCCAGCAGCTTAGGACAGGGAGGTACGCAGTATTTT.

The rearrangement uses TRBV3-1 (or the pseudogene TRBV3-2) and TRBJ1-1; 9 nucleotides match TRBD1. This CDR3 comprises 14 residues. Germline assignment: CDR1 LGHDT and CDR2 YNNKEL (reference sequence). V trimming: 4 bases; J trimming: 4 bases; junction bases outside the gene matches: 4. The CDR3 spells CASSPRQGGTEAFF. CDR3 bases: TGTGCCAGCAGCCCTCGACAGGGGGGCACTGAAGCTTTCTTT.

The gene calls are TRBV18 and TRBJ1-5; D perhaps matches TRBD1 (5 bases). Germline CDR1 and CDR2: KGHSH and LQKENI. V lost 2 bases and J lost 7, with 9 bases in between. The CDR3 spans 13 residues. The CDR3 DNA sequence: TGTGCCAGCTCACCAACCGGGGGACAGCCCCAGCATTTT. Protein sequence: CASSPTGGQPQHF.

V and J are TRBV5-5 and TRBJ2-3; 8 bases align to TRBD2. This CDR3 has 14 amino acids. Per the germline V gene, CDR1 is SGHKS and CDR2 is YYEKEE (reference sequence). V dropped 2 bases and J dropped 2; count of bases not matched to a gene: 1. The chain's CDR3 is CASSLLADTDTQYF. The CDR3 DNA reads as TGTGCCAGCAGCTTACTAGCGGACACAGATACGCAGTATTTT.

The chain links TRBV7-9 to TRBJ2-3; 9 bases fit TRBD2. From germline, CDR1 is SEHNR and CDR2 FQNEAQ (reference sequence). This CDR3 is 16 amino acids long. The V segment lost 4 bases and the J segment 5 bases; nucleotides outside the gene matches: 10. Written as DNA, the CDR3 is TGTGCCAGCAGCTGGAGGGAAATAGCGGGAGTAGATACGCAGTATTTT. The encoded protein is CASSWREIAGVDTQYF.

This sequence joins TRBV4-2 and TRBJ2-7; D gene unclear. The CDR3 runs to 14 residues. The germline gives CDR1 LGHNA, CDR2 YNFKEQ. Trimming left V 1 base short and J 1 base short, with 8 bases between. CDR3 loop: CASSQARQSYEQYF. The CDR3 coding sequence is TGTGCCAGCAGCCAAGCGCGGCAGTCCTACGAGCAGTACTTC.

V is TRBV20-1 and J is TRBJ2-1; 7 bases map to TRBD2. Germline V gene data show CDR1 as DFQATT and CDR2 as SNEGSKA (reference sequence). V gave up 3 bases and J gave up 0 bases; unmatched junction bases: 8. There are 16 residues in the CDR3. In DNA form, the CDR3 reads TGCAGTGCTAGTAAGTCTAGCGGCTACTCCTACAATGAGCAGTTCTTC. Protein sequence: CSASKSSGYSYNEQFF.

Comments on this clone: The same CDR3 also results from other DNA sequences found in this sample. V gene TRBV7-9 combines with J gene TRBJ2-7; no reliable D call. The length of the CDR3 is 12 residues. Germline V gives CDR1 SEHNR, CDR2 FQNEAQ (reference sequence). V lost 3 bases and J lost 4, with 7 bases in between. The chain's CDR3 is CASSLGRYEQYF. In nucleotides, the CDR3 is TGTGCCAGCAGCTTGGGCAGGTACGAGCAGTACTTC.